These T cell receptor beta chains were read from a single sample in a study of T cells in Graves' hyperthyroidism and ophthalmopathy. Each CDR3 protein gets one entry after TCRdb re-called the multiplex PCR reads with MiXCR. The sample shows under 250,000 distinct CDR3 sequences, less than 20% of them seen only once. Sequencing used blood. The source of these receptors is a woman in her fifties or sixties with Graves' hyperthyroidism. Each CDR3 is given with its conserved first and last residue. The order of the fields is V gene, D gene, J gene, clone size, CDR3 DNA, CDR3 protein. The D gene is left open where the match is weak. Not all rows give a size; the values are once, few, many and, for expanded clones, a class.

TRBV7-3	NA	TRBJ1-5	NA	TGTGCCAGCAGCTTAGCCGCCAATCAGCCCCAGCATTTT	CASSLAANQPQHF
TRBV20-1	NA	TRBJ2-1	NA	TGCAGTGCTAGCCGAGGGTGGAATGAGCAGTTCTTC	CSASRGWNEQFF
TRBV2	NA	TRBJ1-6	few	TGTGCCAGCACCGGGACAACTAATTCACCCCTCCACTTT	CASTGTTNSPLHF
TRBV7-2	NA	TRBJ2-5	few	TGTGCCAGCAGCGGACGGACAGCAGGAGAGACCCAGTACTTC	CASSGRTAGETQYF
TRBV20-1	NA	TRBJ1-1	NA	TGCAGTGCTGGGGGTAGACGTATGAACACTGAAGCTTTCTTT	CSAGGRRMNTEAFF
TRBV7-2	NA	TRBJ1-1	many	TGTGCCAGCAGCTTAGGTACAGAAATTGAAGCTTTCTTT	CASSLGTEIEAFF
TRBV20-1	NA	TRBJ1-1	many	TGCAGTGCTAGAGATCCGGGTGAAGCTTTCTTT	CSARDPGEAFF
TRBV6-2/TRBV6-3	NA	TRBJ2-7	few	TGTGCCGGAGGGGGACTTTATTCCTACGAGCAGTACTTC	CAGGGLYSYEQYF
TRBV24-1	TRBD2	TRBJ2-1	many	TGTGCCACCAGTGACCCGACTAGCGGGGTTTACAATGAGCAGTTCTTC	CATSDPTSGVYNEQFF
TRBV20-1	TRBD2	TRBJ2-1	many	TGCAGTGCTTCTACTAGCGGCGGCTACAATGAGCAGTTCTTC	CSASTSGGYNEQFF
TRBV20-1	NA	TRBJ1-2	many	TGCAGTGCTAGAGTGGGCGGCCAGAACTATGGCTACACCTTC	CSARVGGQNYGYTF
TRBV19	TRBD2	TRBJ2-2	many	TGTGCCAGCGGACTAGCGGGAGGGCCTCGGACCGGGGAGCTGTTTTTT	CASGLAGGPRTGELFF
TRBV12-5	TRBD2	TRBJ2-3	NA	TGTGCTAGTGGTATCGTCACACTAGCGGAGTCAGATACGCAGTATTTT	CASGIVTLAESDTQYF
TRBV5-5	NA	TRBJ2-1	NA	TGTGCCAGCAGCCTACAGGTTAGCTCCTACAATGAGCAGTTCTTC	CASSLQVSSYNEQFF
TRBV20-1	TRBD2	TRBJ2-1	NA	TGCAGTGCCCCGGGACTAGCGGGTACTAAGTCCTACAATGAGCAGTTCTTC	CSAPGLAGTKSYNEQFF
TRBV6-1	TRBD1	TRBJ1-4	many	TGTGCCAGCAGAACAGGGGGCCCTAATGAAAAACTGTTTTTT	CASRTGGPNEKLFF
TRBV10-3	NA	TRBJ2-7	NA	TGTGCCATCGAGAGCCGCCAGGGATCCTACGAGCAGTACTTC	CAIESRQGSYEQYF
TRBV7-2	TRBD2	TRBJ2-5	many	TGTGCCAGCAGCGGTCAAGCGGGAGGCTGGGAGACCCAGTACTTC	CASSGQAGGWETQYF
TRBV12-3/TRBV12-4	TRBD1	TRBJ2-7	many	TGTGCCAGCAGCCCGGGACAGGGGGCAACCTACGAGCAGTACTTC	CASSPGQGATYEQYF
TRBV29-1	NA	TRBJ2-7	few	TGCAGCGTTCAGACGGGGAGGGGGGTCTACGAGCAGTACTTC	CSVQTGRGVYEQYF
TRBV6-5	NA	TRBJ2-7	NA	TGTGCCAGCAGTTTTACTGACAGGAGATTTACTCGTGAGCAGTACTTC	CASSFTDRRFTREQYF
TRBV3-1	NA	TRBJ1-4	many	TGTGCCAGCAGCCAAGGTCGCGGGGACAAACTGTTTTTT	CASSQGRGDKLFF
TRBV30	NA	TRBJ1-2	few	TGTGCCTGGATGGAGGTAAACTATGGCTACACCTTC	CAWMEVNYGYTF
TRBV4-1	NA	TRBJ2-7	many	TGCGCCAGCAGCCAAACGGACATCTACGAGCAGTACTTC	CASSQTDIYEQYF
TRBV6-1	TRBD1	TRBJ1-2	NA	TGTGCCAGCAGACGGACAGGGGGCGGCTACACCTTC	CASRRTGGGYTF
TRBV12-3/TRBV12-4	NA	TRBJ1-5	few	TGTGCCAGCAGTTTAGGGGAAGGGGCTCGGGGCCAGCCCCAGCATTTT	CASSLGEGARGQPQHF
TRBV28	NA	TRBJ2-1	many	TGTGCCAGCAGTTTAGTCAGGGGAGTAGGTGAGCAGTTCTTC	CASSLVRGVGEQFF
TRBV29-1	TRBD1	TRBJ2-7	few	TGCAGCGTTGATGGACAGGGGTCTTACGAGCAGTACTTC	CSVDGQGSYEQYF
TRBV2	TRBD1	TRBJ2-1	NA	TGTGCCAGCGGGGGACAGGGGGCAAGTGAGCAGTTCTTC	CASGGQGASEQFF
TRBV24-1	TRBD1	TRBJ2-2	many	TGTGCCACCAGTGATTTGGCACCAACGGACAGGGCGTTCGCGAACACCGGGGAGCTGTTTTTT	CATSDLAPTDRAFANTGELFF
TRBV5-1	TRBD2	TRBJ2-5	few	TGCGCCAGCAGCTTGGGCGGGAGCGGTGTAGAGACCCAGTACTTC	CASSLGGSGVETQYF
TRBV4-1	NA	TRBJ2-1	many	TGCGCCAGCAGCCAACAATACAATGAGCAGTTCTTC	CASSQQYNEQFF
TRBV24-1	TRBD2	TRBJ2-1	NA	TGTGCCACCAGTGATACCAGCGGGAGGAGTCCCTACAATGAGCAGTTCTTC	CATSDTSGRSPYNEQFF
TRBV19	NA	TRBJ2-1	many	TGTGCCAGTAGTAGAAGAGGGGTTGGCAATGAGCAGTTCTTC	CASSRRGVGNEQFF
TRBV5-1	NA	TRBJ2-2	NA	TGCGCCAGCAGCTTGGCGTGGGGCACCGACACCGGGGAGCTGTTTTTT	CASSLAWGTDTGELFF
TRBV2	TRBD1	TRBJ2-7	many	TGTGCCAGCCGTCCGGGACAGGGGTTCTACGAGCAGTACTTC	CASRPGQGFYEQYF
TRBV12-3/TRBV12-4	TRBD2	TRBJ2-1	many	TGTGCCAGCAGCCCGGGACTAGCGGAGAACAATGAGCAGTTCTTC	CASSPGLAENNEQFF
TRBV20-1	NA	TRBJ2-7	many	TGCAGTGCTAAGGAGGAGGGGACCTCCTACGAGCAGTACTTC	CSAKEEGTSYEQYF
TRBV12-5	TRBD1	TRBJ1-5	many	TGTGCTAGTGGTTTGGTGACAGGGGATCACAATCAGCCCCAGCATTTT	CASGLVTGDHNQPQHF
TRBV6-1	TRBD2	TRBJ2-5	many	TGTGCCAGCAGACCACTAAGTGCGGGAGAAGAGACCCAGTACTTC	CASRPLSAGEETQYF
TRBV20-1	NA	TRBJ2-5	many	TGCAGTGTAATCCCGACGGGGGAGACCCAGTACTTC	CSVIPTGETQYF
TRBV7-9	TRBD1	TRBJ2-1	NA	TGTGCCAGCAGCTCCCACTCGGGACAGCCAGGGAATGAGCAGTTCTTC	CASSSHSGQPGNEQFF
TRBV6-1	NA	TRBJ1-6	once	TGTGCCAGCAGTCCGTCCGTTTGGGGTGAAGGGAAGGCAGGTTCACCCCTCCACTTT	CASSPSVWGEGKAGSPLHF
TRBV3-1	NA	TRBJ1-2	few	TGTGCCAGCAGCCAAGGTGGCAGCAACTATGGCTACACCTTC	CASSQGGSNYGYTF
TRBV28	TRBD2	TRBJ2-7	many	TGTGCCAGCAGTCCAGGACTAGCGGGAGGCGAGCAGTACTTC	CASSPGLAGGEQYF
TRBV6-1	TRBD1	TRBJ1-3	many	TGTGCCAGCAGTGATGGACAGGCGGTAGGAAACACCATATATTTT	CASSDGQAVGNTIYF
TRBV20-1	NA	TRBJ2-7	many	TGCAGTGCTACCGGGACCGGTAGCTACGAGCAGTACTTC	CSATGTGSYEQYF
TRBV29-1	NA	TRBJ2-5	many	TGCAGCGATTTACAGGGCGGAGAGACCCAGTACTTC	CSDLQGGETQYF
TRBV12-3/TRBV12-4	NA	TRBJ1-4	NA	TGTGCCAGCAGCCAGACCGCTACAATGAAGGAACTGTTTTTT	CASSQTATMKELFF
TRBV7-2	NA	TRBJ1-3	many	TGTGCCAGCAGCATGGACAGATACTCTGGAAACACCATATATTTT	CASSMDRYSGNTIYF
TRBV7-9	NA	TRBJ2-7	few	TGTGCCAGCAGCCCTTCAGGTGGGGGGAGCTCCTACGAGCAGTACTTC	CASSPSGGGSSYEQYF
TRBV2	NA	TRBJ2-2	NA	TGTGCCAGCAGTGAAGCGCGACCCGGGGAGCTGTTTTTT	CASSEARPGELFF
TRBV20-1	TRBD2	TRBJ2-1	many	TGCAGTGCCGACCTAGCGGGAGGAGTGTGGCAGTTCTTC	CSADLAGGVWQFF